A selection of T cell receptor beta chains follows, all from one sample in a study of vaccination and CD4 T cells after COVID-19. Antigen specificity for these receptors is unknown. TCRdb used MiXCR to reprocess the PCR reads, holding one entry per CDR3 protein. The sample carries about 13,000 distinct CDR3 sequences, roughly four fifths recorded once. This sample comprised CD4+ T cells from blood, cultured in vitro, obtained after SARS-CoV-2 vaccination. The source is a human donor who received a COVID-19 vaccine. CDR3s include the opening cysteine and the closing phenylalanine or tryptophan. Fields, in order: J gene, D gene, clone size, CDR3 length, V gene, CDR3 protein, CDR3 DNA. A D gene is named only where the DNA matches it firmly. The size field is filled for only some rows; it gives once, few, many or a size class.

j_call: TRBJ1-1; d_call: TRBD1; clone_size: -; cdr3_length: 14; v_call: TRBV7-8; cdr3_aa: CASRMSRGRTEAFF; cdr3_nt: TGTGCCAGCAGAATGAGCAGGGGGCGGACTGAAGCTTTCTTT
j_call: TRBJ1-2; d_call: TRBD1; clone_size: -; cdr3_length: 15; v_call: TRBV7-9; cdr3_aa: CASSTRQGGIRGYTF; cdr3_nt: TGTGCCAGCAGCACCCGACAGGGAGGTATACGTGGCTACACCTTC
j_call: TRBJ2-1; d_call: TRBD2; clone_size: -; cdr3_length: 16; v_call: TRBV6-1; cdr3_aa: CASSEVLSGGRNEQFF; cdr3_nt: TGTGCCAGCAGTGAGGTCCTTAGCGGGGGGCGGAATGAGCAGTTCTTC
j_call: TRBJ1-5; d_call: -; clone_size: -; cdr3_length: 15; v_call: TRBV7-8; cdr3_aa: CASSVTSGVSQPQHF; cdr3_nt: TGTGCCAGCAGCGTAACCTCCGGGGTAAGTCAGCCCCAGCATTTT
j_call: TRBJ1-5; d_call: TRBD1; clone_size: -; cdr3_length: 16; v_call: TRBV15; cdr3_aa: CATSDPPGGSNQPQHF; cdr3_nt: TGTGCCACCAGCGATCCACCAGGGGGGAGCAATCAGCCCCAGCATTTT
j_call: TRBJ1-1; d_call: TRBD1; clone_size: -; cdr3_length: 13; v_call: TRBV2; cdr3_aa: CASSGQGVTEAFF; cdr3_nt: TGTGCCAGCAGTGGACAGGGGGTTACTGAAGCTTTCTTT
j_call: TRBJ1-4; d_call: TRBD1; clone_size: -; cdr3_length: 15; v_call: TRBV4-2; cdr3_aa: CASSQGTGGLEKLFF; cdr3_nt: TGTGCCAGCAGCCAAGGGACAGGGGGCCTTGAAAAACTGTTTTTT
j_call: TRBJ1-3; d_call: -; clone_size: once; cdr3_length: 15; v_call: TRBV7-6; cdr3_aa: CASSWDGSSGNTIYF; cdr3_nt: TGTGCCAGCAGCTGGGACGGTAGCTCTGGAAACACCATATATTTT
j_call: TRBJ1-1; d_call: -; clone_size: few; cdr3_length: 18; v_call: TRBV6-5; cdr3_aa: CASSYGGRLGGYDTEAFF; cdr3_nt: TGTGCCAGCAGTTACGGCGGGCGCCTGGGGGGGTACGACACTGAAGCTTTCTTT
j_call: TRBJ1-6; d_call: -; clone_size: once; cdr3_length: 15; v_call: TRBV7-3; cdr3_aa: CASSLYGESSSPLHF; cdr3_nt: TGTGCCAGCAGCCTATACGGGGAATCAAGTTCACCCCTCCACTTT
j_call: TRBJ2-4; d_call: -; clone_size: -; cdr3_length: 13; v_call: TRBV29-1; cdr3_aa: CSVDAGAKNIQYF; cdr3_nt: TGCAGCGTTGATGCAGGGGCCAAAAACATTCAGTACTTC
j_call: TRBJ2-7; d_call: -; clone_size: -; cdr3_length: 15; v_call: TRBV20-1; cdr3_aa: CSAIQREGASAEQYF; cdr3_nt: TGCAGTGCCATCCAACGCGAAGGGGCTAGCGCCGAGCAGTACTTC
j_call: TRBJ2-5; d_call: -; clone_size: few; cdr3_length: 13; v_call: TRBV14; cdr3_aa: CASSWTAQETQYF; cdr3_nt: TGTGCCAGCAGTTGGACAGCGCAAGAGACCCAGTACTTC
j_call: TRBJ1-1; d_call: -; clone_size: -; cdr3_length: 16; v_call: TRBV6-1; cdr3_aa: CASSRLAQGGNTEAFF; cdr3_nt: TGTGCCAGCAGTAGGCTCGCTCAGGGAGGGAACACTGAAGCTTTCTTT
j_call: TRBJ1-5; d_call: TRBD1; clone_size: -; cdr3_length: 15; v_call: TRBV19; cdr3_aa: CASRNRGQGNQPQHF; cdr3_nt: TGTGCCAGTAGGAACAGGGGCCAAGGCAATCAGCCCCAGCATTTT
j_call: TRBJ1-3; d_call: -; clone_size: once; cdr3_length: 15; v_call: TRBV20-1; cdr3_aa: CSARDPTSSGNTIYF; cdr3_nt: TGCAGTGCTAGAGACCCTACCAGCTCTGGAAACACCATATATTTT
j_call: TRBJ1-2; d_call: TRBD1; clone_size: -; cdr3_length: 16; v_call: TRBV10-3; cdr3_aa: CAISEEQGATRYGYTF; cdr3_nt: TGTGCCATCAGTGAAGAACAGGGGGCAACTAGGTATGGCTACACCTTC
j_call: TRBJ1-5; d_call: -; clone_size: -; cdr3_length: 13; v_call: TRBV10-1; cdr3_aa: CASSADSNQPQHF; cdr3_nt: TGCGCCAGCAGTGCTGATAGCAATCAGCCCCAGCATTTT
j_call: TRBJ2-7; d_call: -; clone_size: -; cdr3_length: 14; v_call: TRBV2; cdr3_aa: CASSEANREGEQYF; cdr3_nt: TGTGCCAGCAGTGAGGCCAACAGGGAAGGCGAGCAGTACTTC
j_call: TRBJ2-7; d_call: TRBD1; clone_size: -; cdr3_length: 13; v_call: TRBV6-1; cdr3_aa: CASTLQGVDEQYF; cdr3_nt: TGTGCCAGCACGCTGCAGGGGGTCGACGAGCAGTACTTC
j_call: TRBJ2-7; d_call: -; clone_size: -; cdr3_length: 12; v_call: TRBV7-3; cdr3_aa: CASSLTSYEQYF; cdr3_nt: TGTGCCAGCAGCTTGACTTCCTACGAGCAGTACTTC
j_call: TRBJ1-1; d_call: -; clone_size: -; cdr3_length: 14; v_call: TRBV5-1; cdr3_aa: CASSYSGIETEAFF; cdr3_nt: TGCGCCAGCAGCTACTCAGGGATTGAAACTGAAGCTTTCTTT
j_call: TRBJ2-3; d_call: TRBD2; clone_size: -; cdr3_length: 17; v_call: TRBV7-9; cdr3_aa: CASSLRRLAGDLDTQYF; cdr3_nt: TGTGCCAGCAGCTTGCGCCGACTAGCGGGGGATTTAGATACGCAGTATTTT
j_call: TRBJ2-7; d_call: TRBD1; clone_size: -; cdr3_length: 15; v_call: TRBV6-2/TRBV6-3; cdr3_aa: CASTRRQGALDEQYF; cdr3_nt: TGTGCCAGCACCCGAAGACAGGGGGCTTTGGACGAGCAGTACTTC
j_call: TRBJ2-3; d_call: -; clone_size: few; cdr3_length: 17; v_call: TRBV21-1; cdr3_aa: CASSKAEQGASTDTQYF; cdr3_nt: TGTGCCAGCAGCAAAGCAGAACAGGGTGCTAGCACAGATACGCAGTATTTT
j_call: TRBJ1-2; d_call: -; clone_size: -; cdr3_length: 13; v_call: TRBV11-2; cdr3_aa: CASSWDGIYGYTF; cdr3_nt: TGTGCCAGCAGTTGGGACGGGATCTATGGCTACACCTTC
j_call: TRBJ2-7; d_call: TRBD2; clone_size: -; cdr3_length: 16; v_call: TRBV7-8; cdr3_aa: CASSLGVAGGSYEQYF; cdr3_nt: TGTGCCAGCAGCTTAGGAGTAGCGGGGGGCTCCTACGAGCAGTACTTC
j_call: TRBJ2-5; d_call: TRBD2; clone_size: -; cdr3_length: 16; v_call: TRBV5-1; cdr3_aa: CASSSTSGTLQETQYF; cdr3_nt: TGCGCCAGCAGCTCCACTAGCGGCACCCTTCAAGAGACCCAGTACTTC
j_call: TRBJ1-2; d_call: -; clone_size: -; cdr3_length: 14; v_call: TRBV6-5; cdr3_aa: CASSYRGENYGYTF; cdr3_nt: TGTGCCAGCAGTTACAGGGGGGAAAACTATGGCTACACCTTC
j_call: TRBJ1-1; d_call: -; clone_size: few; cdr3_length: 14; v_call: TRBV20-1; cdr3_aa: CSAPMGPMNTEAFF; cdr3_nt: TGCAGTGCTCCAATGGGACCGATGAACACTGAAGCTTTCTTT
j_call: TRBJ2-1; d_call: -; clone_size: -; cdr3_length: 16; v_call: TRBV6-2/TRBV6-3; cdr3_aa: CASSYSLGDDTNEQFF; cdr3_nt: TGTGCCAGCAGTTACTCCCTCGGGGACGACACCAATGAGCAGTTCTTC